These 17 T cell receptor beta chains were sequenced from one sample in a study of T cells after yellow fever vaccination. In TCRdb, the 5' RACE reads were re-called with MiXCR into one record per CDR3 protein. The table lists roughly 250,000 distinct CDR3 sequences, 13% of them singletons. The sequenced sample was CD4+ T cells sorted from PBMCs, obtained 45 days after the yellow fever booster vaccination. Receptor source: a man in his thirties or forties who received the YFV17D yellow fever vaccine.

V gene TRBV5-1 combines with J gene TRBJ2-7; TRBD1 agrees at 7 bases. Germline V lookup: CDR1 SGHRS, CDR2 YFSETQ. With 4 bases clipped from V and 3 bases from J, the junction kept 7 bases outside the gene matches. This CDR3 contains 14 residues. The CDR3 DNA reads TGCGCCAGCAGCGTGGGACAGTCGAGCTACGAGCAGTACTTC. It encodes CASSVGQSSYEQYF.

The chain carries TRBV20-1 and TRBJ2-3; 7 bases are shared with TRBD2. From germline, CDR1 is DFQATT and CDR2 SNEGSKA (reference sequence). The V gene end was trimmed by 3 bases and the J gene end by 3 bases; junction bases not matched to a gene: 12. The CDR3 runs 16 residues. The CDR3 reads CSARGWAGVGTDTQYF. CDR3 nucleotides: TGCAGTGCTAGGGGATGGGCGGGAGTGGGGACAGATACGCAGTATTTT.

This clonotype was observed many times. Written as DNA, the CDR3 is TGTGCCAGCAGAGTGCCGGCAGGGGCCATCTCTGGGGCCAACGTCCTGACTTTC. It is translated as CASRVPAGAISGANVLTF. V gene TRBV2 combines with J gene TRBJ2-6; D is possibly TRBD1 (6 bases). The CDR3 length is 18 residues. Germline CDR1 and CDR2: SNHLY and FYNNEI. Trimming removed 6 bases at V and 0 bases at J, with 18 bases between.

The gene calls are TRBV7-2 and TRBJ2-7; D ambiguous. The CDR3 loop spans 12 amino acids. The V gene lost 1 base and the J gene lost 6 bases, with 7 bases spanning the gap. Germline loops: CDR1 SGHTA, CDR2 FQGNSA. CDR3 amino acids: CASSLVNVEQYF. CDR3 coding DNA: TGTGCCAGCAGCTTAGTCAACGTCGAGCAGTACTTC.

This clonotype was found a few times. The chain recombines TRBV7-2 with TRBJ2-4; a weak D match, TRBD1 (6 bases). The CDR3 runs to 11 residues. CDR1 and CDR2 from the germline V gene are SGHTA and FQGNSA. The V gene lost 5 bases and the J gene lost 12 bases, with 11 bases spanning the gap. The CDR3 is CASSTDRPQYF. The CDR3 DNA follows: TGTGCCAGCAGCACCGACAGGCCTCAGTACTTC.

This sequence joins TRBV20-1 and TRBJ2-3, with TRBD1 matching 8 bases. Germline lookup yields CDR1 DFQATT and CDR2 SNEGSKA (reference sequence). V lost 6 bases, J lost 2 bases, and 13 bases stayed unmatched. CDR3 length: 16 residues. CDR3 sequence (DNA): TGCAGTGCCCTGTTTTTAGGACAGGGCCTCACAGATACGCAGTATTTT. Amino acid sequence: CSALFLGQGLTDTQYF.

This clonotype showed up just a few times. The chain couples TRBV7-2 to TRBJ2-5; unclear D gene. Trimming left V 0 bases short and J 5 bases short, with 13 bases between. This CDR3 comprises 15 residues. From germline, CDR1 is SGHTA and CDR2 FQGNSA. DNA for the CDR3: TGTGCCAGCAGCTTAGCGTACACCTATGGGGAGACCCAGTACTTC. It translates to CASSLAYTYGETQYF.

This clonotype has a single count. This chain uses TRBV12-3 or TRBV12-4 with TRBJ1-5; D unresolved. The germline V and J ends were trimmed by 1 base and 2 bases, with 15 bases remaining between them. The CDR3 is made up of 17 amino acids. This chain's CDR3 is CASSLGGESGRNQPQHF. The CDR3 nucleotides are TGTGCCAGCAGTTTAGGCGGCGAGTCTGGCCGCAATCAGCCCCAGCATTTT.

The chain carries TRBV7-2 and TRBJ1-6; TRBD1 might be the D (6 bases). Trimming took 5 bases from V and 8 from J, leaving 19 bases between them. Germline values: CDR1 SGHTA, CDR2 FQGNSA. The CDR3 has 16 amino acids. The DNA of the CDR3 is TGTGCCAGCAGCCCCCATATTGGGGGCGATTATTCACCCCTCCACTTT. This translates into CASSPHIGGDYSPLHF.

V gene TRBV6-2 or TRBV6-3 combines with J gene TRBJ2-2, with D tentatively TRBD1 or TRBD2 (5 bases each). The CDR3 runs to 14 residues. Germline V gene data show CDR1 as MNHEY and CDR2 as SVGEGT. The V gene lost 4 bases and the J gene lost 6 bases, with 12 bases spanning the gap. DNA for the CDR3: TGTGCCAGCAGTTGGGACCGCTGGGCCGGGGAGCTGTTTTTT. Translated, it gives CASSWDRWAGELFF.

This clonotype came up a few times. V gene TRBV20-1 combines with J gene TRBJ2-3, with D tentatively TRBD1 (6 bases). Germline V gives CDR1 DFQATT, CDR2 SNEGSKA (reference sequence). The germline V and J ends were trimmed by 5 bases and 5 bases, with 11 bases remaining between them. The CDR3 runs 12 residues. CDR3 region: CSAGPGQDTQYF. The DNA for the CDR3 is TGCAGTGCTGGACCGGGACAAGATACGCAGTATTTT.

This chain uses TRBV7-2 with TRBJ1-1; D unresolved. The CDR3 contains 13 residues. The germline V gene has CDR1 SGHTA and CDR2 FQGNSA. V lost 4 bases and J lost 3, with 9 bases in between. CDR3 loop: CASSSLYHTEAFF. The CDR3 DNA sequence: TGTGCCAGCAGCTCCCTTTACCACACTGAAGCTTTCTTT.

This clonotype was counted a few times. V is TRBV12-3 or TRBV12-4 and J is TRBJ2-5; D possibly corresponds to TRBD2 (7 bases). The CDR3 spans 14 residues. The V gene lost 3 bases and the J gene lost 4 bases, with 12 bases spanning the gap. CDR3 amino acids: CASSFEGGGETQYF. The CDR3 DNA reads TGTGCCAGCAGTTTCGAGGGGGGGGGAGAGACCCAGTACTTC.

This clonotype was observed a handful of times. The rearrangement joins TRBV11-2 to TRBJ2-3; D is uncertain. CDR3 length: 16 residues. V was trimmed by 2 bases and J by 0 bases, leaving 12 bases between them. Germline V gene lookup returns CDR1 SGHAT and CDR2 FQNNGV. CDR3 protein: CASSLRTGASTDTQYF. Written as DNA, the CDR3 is TGTGCCAGCAGCTTACGGACGGGTGCTAGCACAGATACGCAGTATTTT.

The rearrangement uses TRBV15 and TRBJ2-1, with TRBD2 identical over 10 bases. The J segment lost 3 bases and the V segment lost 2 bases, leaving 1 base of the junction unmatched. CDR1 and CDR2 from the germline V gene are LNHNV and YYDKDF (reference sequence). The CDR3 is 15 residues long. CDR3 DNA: TGTGCCACCAGCAGAACTAGCGGGGTCTACAATGAGCAGTTCTTC. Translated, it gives CATSRTSGVYNEQFF.

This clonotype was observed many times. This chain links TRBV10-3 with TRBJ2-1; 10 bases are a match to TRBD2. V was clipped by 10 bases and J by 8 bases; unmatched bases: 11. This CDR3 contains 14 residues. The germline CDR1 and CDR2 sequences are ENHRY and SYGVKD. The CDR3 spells CATRRAGGPDEQFF. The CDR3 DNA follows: TGTGCCACCCGTCGAGCGGGAGGGCCTGATGAGCAGTTCTTC.

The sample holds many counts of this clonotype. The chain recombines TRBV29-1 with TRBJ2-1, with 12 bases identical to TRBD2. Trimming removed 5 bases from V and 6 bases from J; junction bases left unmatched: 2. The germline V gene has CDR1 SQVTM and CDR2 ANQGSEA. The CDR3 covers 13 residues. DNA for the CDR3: TGCAGCGTTCGGACTAGCGGGGTCAATGAGCAGTTCTTC. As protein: CSVRTSGVNEQFF.